This record looks at one T cell receptor beta chain sequence and its context. These data belong to a study of cytomegalovirus exposure and HLA in healthy donors. On the study more broadly: There were approximately 400 genotyped donors. Of these, roughly 82% fell in the genetic ancestry cluster associated with self-reported Caucasian donors.

PCR primers comprised 60 Vbeta and 13 Jbeta primers. Original analysis: In a later analysis, of around 85 million unique beta chains, approximately 10 million appeared in at least two donors. The assay was immunoSEQ multiplex PCR, and TCRdb's table has in-frame clones only and misses some. D and trimming come from the DNA, and the V and J calls and clone size come from that table. Seen here are about 130,000 clones, approximately 80% observed once, and the top ten hold about 2%. Per germline, CDR1 SEHNR and CDR2 FQNEAQ (reference sequence). Trimming removed 2 bases from V and 0 bases from J; junction bases left unmatched: 6. CDR3 size: 16 residues.

The sequence derives from a man aged 30 to 45 in good health and CMV-seronegative. The gene calls are TRBV7-9 and TRBJ2-7; 8 nucleotides align to TRBD1. The specimen sequenced was PBMCs. DNA for the CDR3: TGTGCCAGCAGCTTAACCGGGACAGGTAGCTCCTACGAGCAGTACTTC. Protein: CASSLTGTGSSYEQYF.